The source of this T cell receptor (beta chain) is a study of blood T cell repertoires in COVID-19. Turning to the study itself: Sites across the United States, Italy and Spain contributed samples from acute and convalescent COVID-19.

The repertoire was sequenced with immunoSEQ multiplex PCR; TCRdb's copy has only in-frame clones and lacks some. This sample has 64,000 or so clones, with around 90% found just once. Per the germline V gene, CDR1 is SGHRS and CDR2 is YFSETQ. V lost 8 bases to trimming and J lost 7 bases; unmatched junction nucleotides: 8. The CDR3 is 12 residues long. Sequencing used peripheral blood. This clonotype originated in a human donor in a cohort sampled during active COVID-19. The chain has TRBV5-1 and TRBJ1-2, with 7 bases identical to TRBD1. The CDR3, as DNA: TGCGCCAGTACAGGGGCAAGGTTTGGCTACACCTTC. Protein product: CASTGARFGYTF. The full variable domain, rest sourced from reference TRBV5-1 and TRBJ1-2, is KAGVTQTPRYLIKTRGQQVTLSCSPISGHRSVSWYQQTPGQGLQFLFEYFSETQRNKGNFPGRFSGRQFSNSRSEMNVSTLELGDSALYLCASTGARFGYTFGSGTRLTVV.